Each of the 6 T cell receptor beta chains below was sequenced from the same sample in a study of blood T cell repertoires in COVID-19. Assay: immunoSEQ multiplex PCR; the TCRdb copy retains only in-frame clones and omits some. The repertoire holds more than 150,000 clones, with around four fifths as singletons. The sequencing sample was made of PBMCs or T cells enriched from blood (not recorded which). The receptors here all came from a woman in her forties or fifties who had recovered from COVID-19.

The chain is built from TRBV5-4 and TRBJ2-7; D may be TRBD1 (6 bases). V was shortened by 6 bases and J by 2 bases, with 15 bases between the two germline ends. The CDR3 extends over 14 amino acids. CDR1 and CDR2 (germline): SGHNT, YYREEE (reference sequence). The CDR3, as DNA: TGTGCCAGCAAACCACAGGGTGCACCCTACGAGCAGTACTTC. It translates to CASKPQGAPYEQYF.

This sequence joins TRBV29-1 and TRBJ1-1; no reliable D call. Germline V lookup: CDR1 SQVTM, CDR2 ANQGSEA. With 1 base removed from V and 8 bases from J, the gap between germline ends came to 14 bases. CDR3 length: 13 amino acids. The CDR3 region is CSVEVNLIREAFF. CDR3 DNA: TGCAGCGTTGAAGTGAATCTTATCCGGGAAGCTTTCTTT. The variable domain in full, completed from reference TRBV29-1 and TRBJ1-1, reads SAVISQKPSRDICQRGTSLTIQCQVDSQVTMMFWYRQQPGQSLTLIATANQGSEATYESGFVIDKFPISRPNLTFSTLTVSNMSPEDSSIYLCSVEVNLIREAFFGQGTRLTVV.

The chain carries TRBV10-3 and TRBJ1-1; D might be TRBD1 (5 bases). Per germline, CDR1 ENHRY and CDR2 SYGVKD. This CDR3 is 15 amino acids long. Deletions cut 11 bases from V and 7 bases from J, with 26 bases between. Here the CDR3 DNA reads TGTGCCTCCACCCCCGGGGGACGGGTATCGAGTGAAGCTTTCTTT. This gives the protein CASTPGGRVSSEAFF.

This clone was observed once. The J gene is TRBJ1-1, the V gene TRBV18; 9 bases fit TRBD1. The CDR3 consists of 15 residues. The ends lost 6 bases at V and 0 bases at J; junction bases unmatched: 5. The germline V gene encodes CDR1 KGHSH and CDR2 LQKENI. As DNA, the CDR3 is TGTGCCAGCTCCCCCGGACAGGGGATGAACACTGAAGCTTTCTTT. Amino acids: CASSPGQGMNTEAFF. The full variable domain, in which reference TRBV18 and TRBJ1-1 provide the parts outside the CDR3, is NAGVMQNPRHLVRRRGQEARLRCSPMKGHSHVYWYRQLPEEGLKFMVYLQKENIIDESGMPKERFSAEFPKEGPSILRIQQVVRGDSAAYFCASSPGQGMNTEAFFGQGTRLTVV.

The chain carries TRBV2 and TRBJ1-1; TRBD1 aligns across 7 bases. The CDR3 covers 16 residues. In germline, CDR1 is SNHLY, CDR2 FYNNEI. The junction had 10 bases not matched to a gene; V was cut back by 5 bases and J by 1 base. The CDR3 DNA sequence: TGTGCCAGCAGTCTTCTAGGGGGCATGCCGAACACTGAAGCTTTCTTT. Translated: CASSLLGGMPNTEAFF.

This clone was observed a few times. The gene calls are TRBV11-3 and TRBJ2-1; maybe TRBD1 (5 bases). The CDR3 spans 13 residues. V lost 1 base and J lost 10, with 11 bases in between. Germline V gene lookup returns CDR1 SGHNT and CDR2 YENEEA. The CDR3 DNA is TGTGCCAGCAGCTTAGCTGGGGCGCGCGAGCAGTTCTTC. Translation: CASSLAGAREQFF.